This T cell receptor beta chain was identified in a study of T cell responses to AZD1222 COVID-19 vaccine (dated by TCRdb to 2020 to 2022). Study-level background: AZD1222 recipients given second doses at about 4 weeks or at about 12 weeks were pooled, since spike-specific TCR depth and breadth were not found to differ between the two schedules. TCR sequencing was performed for about 250 trial participants, of whom roughly 200 were given two doses of AZD1222 and approximately 26 were given two doses of MenACWY control vaccine. Enrollment into the trials was organized by age into subgroups of 18-55, 56-69 and 70-plus years, and those subgroups contained roughly 140, 27 and 60 TCR-sequenced participants, respectively.

About this clone: Its cognate antigen has yet to be identified. No much larger clone is present one base from it, and per-base qualities are unavailable.

General conclusions and limits of the study: Vaccine-associated CD4 TCRs spanned the whole spike protein, with dominant responses in regions 160-218 and 743-854. Because no samples from the day 14 peak response were available, repertoires could be characterized only after the peak T cell response. Conclusions about previously exposed vaccinees are limited because only 6 or 7 AZD1222 recipients were SARS-CoV-2 seropositive at baseline. In the small 56-69-year group, the increase in depth fell short of significance, most likely because of low power. Participants were mostly white British and included more females than males, and it was suggested by the authors that clonal diversity may have been underestimated. Spike-specific TCR breadth and depth rose significantly after two AZD1222 doses compared with day 0 and with MenACWY recipients. Epitopes outside the regions mutated in the B.1.351 and B.1.1.7 variants were reportedly recognized by nearly half of the unique spike-specific TCRs.

Via the germline V gene, CDR1 is LGHNA and CDR2 YSLEER. From its cysteine to its phenylalanine, the CDR3 spans 16 amino acids. Only the CDR3 portion is preserved as DNA: 48 bases, with reading frame beginning at the first base. V is reduced by 0 bases and J by 8 bases, leaving a spacing of 17 bases between them. According to the study, the label for this sample's time point signals: baseline before first vaccination. Samples from vaccinated people were obtained from the UK trials COV001 and COV002, which included a single-blind randomized controlled phase 2/3 trial of AZD1222 (ChAdOx1 nCoV-19) in healthy adults. Trial participant PBMC samples were collected at day 0 and day 28 after the second dose for TCRbeta chain sequencing. The CDR3 regions of human TCRbeta chains were subjected to immunosequencing. The published analysis was carried out like this. Repertoire TCRs were checked for matches against a reference library of SARS-CoV-2-specific TCRs that had been generated using the MIRA antigen-specificity platform. Breadth meant the fraction of unique TCRs that were SARS-CoV-2-associated, whereas depth meant the fraction of total T cells that were SARS-CoV-2-associated. Using the MIRA data, each spike-specific TCR was mapped to the spike region that the TCR reacts to and placed in a CD4 or CD8 class. Log10-transformed breadth and depth values were compared by one-way ANOVA with Sidak's multiple comparisons tests. TCRdb re-hosts the immuneACCESS table, in-frame sequences only. Its copies lack some clones; in the studies checked, an unresolved V gene accounts for under half of them, and the cause for the rest is not known. The V and J calls and clone size come from that table; D and trimming were worked out from the DNA. The sample data list about 150,000 clones, and about 90% of these were observed just once. Of the sample, approximately 1.5% is held by the ten largest clones.

In this chain, TRBV4-3 is recombined with TRBJ2-1; D gene: possibly TRBD2, on 5 matching bases. This specimen was peripheral blood, taken on day 0 of AZD1222 vaccination. The receptor was derived from an adult in good health. This receptor carries the CDR3 CASSQDPRGIADEQFF. The sequenced DNA is TGCGCCAGCAGCCAAGATCCTCGGGGAATAGCCGATGAGCAGTTCTTC.